A selection of T cell receptor beta chains follows, all from one sample in a study of blood T cell repertoires in COVID-19. Clones were sequenced by immunoSEQ multiplex PCR, and TCRdb holds only the in-frame ones, with some missing. The table has 350,000 to 400,000 clones, less than 90% seen once. The sequencing input was peripheral blood. These receptors were collected from a woman aged 55-70 years with COVID-19, enrolled during active disease. Both conserved end residues are part of each CDR3. The order of the fields is clone size, V gene, J gene, D gene, CDR3 DNA, CDR3 protein. D genes are given only for firm matches. Part of the rows lack a size; the others show once, few, many or a class for expanded clones.

-	TRBV25-1	TRBJ1-1	-	TGTGCCAGCAGTGCAAAAAACAGGGACGGGCTTCTGAACACTGAAGCTTTCTTT	CASSAKNRDGLLNTEAFF
few	TRBV7-9	TRBJ2-7	TRBD1	TGTGCCAGCAGCACGACTAAGTACCGGGACAGGCAGTCCTACGAGCAGTACTTC	CASSTTKYRDRQSYEQYF
-	TRBV7-2	TRBJ1-2	TRBD1	TGTGCCAGCAGCCCAACTACAGGGGTTGGGGGCTACACCTTC	CASSPTTGVGGYTF
-	TRBV7-9	TRBJ2-1	TRBD2	TGTGCCAGCAGCCCTACTAGCGGGGGGGCCATTGATGAGCAGTTCTTC	CASSPTSGGAIDEQFF
-	TRBV12-5	TRBJ1-5	-	TGTGCTAGTGCCGGACAAGGGGGTCAGCCCCAGCATTTT	CASAGQGGQPQHF
-	TRBV11-1	TRBJ1-2	TRBD1	TGTGCCAGCAGCCGACAGGGGGCGGATGGCTACACCTTC	CASSRQGADGYTF
-	TRBV19	TRBJ1-1	TRBD1	TGTGCCAGTAGTCGAGAGGGACAGGGCGTCGCTGAAGCTTTCTTT	CASSREGQGVAEAFF
few	TRBV5-6	TRBJ1-1	-	TGTGCCAGCAGCCGAAAAGGGAGGAGGAACACTGAAGCTTTCTTT	CASSRKGRRNTEAFF
-	TRBV6-1	TRBJ1-5	TRBD1	TGTGCCCGCTGTGGGATCCGGGACAGGGGGATACTTAGCAATCAGCCCCAGCATTTT	CARCGIRDRGILSNQPQHF
-	TRBV5-1	TRBJ1-1	TRBD1	TGCGCCAGCAGCTTGTTCCGGACAGGGGACACTGAAGCTTTCTTT	CASSLFRTGDTEAFF
few	TRBV6-2/TRBV6-3	TRBJ2-1	TRBD2	TGTGCCAGCAGTTCGTATAGCGGGGGATCCTACAATGAGCAGTTCTTC	CASSSYSGGSYNEQFF
-	TRBV27	TRBJ2-1	-	TGTGCCAGCAGTTTATCTAGGGAGAGGAGGGCCAATGAGCAGTTCTTC	CASSLSRERRANEQFF
-	TRBV7-8	TRBJ2-6	-	TGTGCCAGCAGCGTGACGGGGGCTGGGGCCAACGTCCTGACTTTC	CASSVTGAGANVLTF
few	TRBV5-1	TRBJ1-3	TRBD1	TGCGCCAGCAGCTTCGGGACAGGCGGAAACACCATATATTTT	CASSFGTGGNTIYF
-	TRBV5-5	TRBJ2-1	TRBD1	TGTGCCAGCAGCCCGACAGGGGACTCCTACAATGAGCAGTTCTTC	CASSPTGDSYNEQFF
-	TRBV2	TRBJ2-7	TRBD1	TGTGCCAGCAGTGGAGGGACAGGGAGAAACGAGCAGTACTTC	CASSGGTGRNEQYF
-	TRBV4-2	TRBJ2-3	-	TGTGCCAGCAAAAGAGGCGGGTCCGAGGATACGCAGTATTTT	CASKRGGSEDTQYF
-	TRBV3-1/TRBV3-2	TRBJ2-5	-	TGTGCCAGCAGCCAAGATCGGCAAGAGACCCAGTACTTC	CASSQDRQETQYF
-	TRBV6-1	TRBJ1-5	TRBD1	TGTGCCAGCAGTGAAAGGACAGGGGGCATATATAGCAATCAGCCCCAGCATTTT	CASSERTGGIYSNQPQHF
-	TRBV29-1	TRBJ1-1	-	TGCAGTGCCGGGGGGGACGGGGTAGCTGAAGCTTTCTTT	CSAGGDGVAEAFF
-	TRBV4-1	TRBJ1-2	-	TGCGCCAGCAGCCAGACCGGGACTATACGCAGCTACACCTTC	CASSQTGTIRSYTF
-	TRBV7-2	TRBJ1-1	TRBD1	TGTGCCAGCAGCTTACTTGAGGGGGCGCAAACTTTCTTT	CASSLLEGAQTFF
-	TRBV18	TRBJ2-3	TRBD1	TGTGCCAGCTCACCCTCGGGACAGGTGAGCACAGATACGCAGTATTTT	CASSPSGQVSTDTQYF
-	TRBV29-1	TRBJ2-7	TRBD2	TGCAGCGTTTCGGGGACTAAATTATACGAGCAGTACTTC	CSVSGTKLYEQYF
-	TRBV27	TRBJ1-4	TRBD1	TGTGCCAGCAGCCCTATCGGGACAGGAGAGGATGAAAAACTGTTTTTT	CASSPIGTGEDEKLFF
-	TRBV7-3	TRBJ1-2	-	TGTGCCAGCAGCAAACAGGGTCTCGATGGATATGGCTACACCTTC	CASSKQGLDGYGYTF
-	TRBV10-3	TRBJ2-1	TRBD2	TGTGCCATCAGTGAGTCGGGAGGGAACAATGAGCAGTTCTTC	CAISESGGNNEQFF
-	TRBV5-5	TRBJ2-3	TRBD2	TGTGCCAGCAGCTTGCGACCTCAGGGTAGCGGGGTCACAGATACGCAGTATTTT	CASSLRPQGSGVTDTQYF
-	TRBV6-5	TRBJ2-7	-	TGTGCCAGCAGTTACTCGAGTAGCCTGCTCGGCGAGCAGTACTTC	CASSYSSSLLGEQYF
-	TRBV4-3	TRBJ2-6	TRBD1	TGCGCCAGCAGCCAAGACGCTCAGGGGGCCGCTGGGGCCAACGTCCTGACTTTC	CASSQDAQGAAGANVLTF
-	TRBV4-1	TRBJ1-2	-	TGCGCCAGCAGCCAACCAGGAGGGTCCCACTATGGCTACACCTTC	CASSQPGGSHYGYTF
-	TRBV5-4	TRBJ2-2	TRBD1	TGTGCCAGCAGCTCACCTCCCGGGACAGGTCACACCGGGGAGCTGTTTTTT	CASSSPPGTGHTGELFF
-	TRBV9	TRBJ2-5	-	TGTGCCAGCAGCGTAGATACAGAACAAGAGACCCAGTACTTC	CASSVDTEQETQYF
-	TRBV2	TRBJ1-4	TRBD1	TGTGCCAGCAGTCTATCTACAGGGGGAGGGCAAAAACTGTTTTTT	CASSLSTGGGQKLFF
-	TRBV6-2/TRBV6-3	TRBJ2-7	-	TGTGCCAGCAGTTACCCCTCCGCGGGCCGCCCCTACGAGCAGTACTTC	CASSYPSAGRPYEQYF
once	TRBV13	TRBJ2-5	-	TGTGCCAGCAGCTCGGACAGAGAGACCCAGTACTTC	CASSSDRETQYF
many	TRBV9	TRBJ2-7	TRBD1	TGTGCCAGCAGCGGACAGGGACATGTCTCTAACGAGCAGTACTTC	CASSGQGHVSNEQYF
-	TRBV7-2	TRBJ1-4	-	TGTGCCAGCAGCTTACGAGGACTTGATGGGGCAACTAATGAAAAACTGTTTTTT	CASSLRGLDGATNEKLFF
-	TRBV7-4	TRBJ1-2	-	TGTGCCAGCAGCGGCGGGGGCAGAAGATATGGCTACACCTTC	CASSGGGRRYGYTF
-	TRBV4-1	TRBJ1-1	-	TGCGCCAGCACCTATTGGGACACTCCGAACACTGAAGCTTTCTTT	CASTYWDTPNTEAFF
-	TRBV5-5	TRBJ2-7	-	TGTGCCAGCAGCGAGGGAGTACTGGGGTTCAGCGACGAGCAGTACTTC	CASSEGVLGFSDEQYF
-	TRBV19	TRBJ1-2	-	TGTGCCAGTAGTACCTTCGCCGGGACAAACTATGGCTACACCTTC	CASSTFAGTNYGYTF
-	TRBV6-5	TRBJ2-2	-	TGTGCCAGCAGTTACGTCAGGCCTGCGAACACCGGGGAGCTGTTTTTT	CASSYVRPANTGELFF
-	TRBV6-5	TRBJ1-2	TRBD1	TGTGCCAGCACAAAAGGGACAGCTGCTTATGGCTACACCTTC	CASTKGTAAYGYTF
-	TRBV7-7	TRBJ2-2	-	TGTGCCAGCAGCCGCGGGACGTTCGGAGTCGGGGAGCTGTTTTTT	CASSRGTFGVGELFF
-	TRBV10-3	TRBJ2-1	TRBD1	TGTGCCATCAAGGAGACAGGGGCCAGCTCCTACAATGAGCAGTTCTTC	CAIKETGASSYNEQFF
-	TRBV5-6	TRBJ1-4	-	TGTGCCAGCAGCTGGGGGCTCCCTGGGGGTAGCACTAATGAAAAACTGTTTTTT	CASSWGLPGGSTNEKLFF
-	TRBV27	TRBJ1-5	TRBD1	TGTGCCAGCAGCCGGACAGGGAACCAGCCCCAGCATTTT	CASSRTGNQPQHF
-	TRBV5-1	TRBJ1-4	TRBD1	TGCGCCAGCAGCTTTCTACAGGGGGACGAAAAACTGTTTTTT	CASSFLQGDEKLFF
once	TRBV11-3	TRBJ2-1	-	TGTGCCAGCAGCTTAATAGGGGGATCCTACAATGAGCAGTTCTTC	CASSLIGGSYNEQFF
-	TRBV12-5	TRBJ2-3	TRBD2	TGTGCTAGTGGTCCGGGGTTAGCGGGCAACACAGATACGCAGTATTTT	CASGPGLAGNTDTQYF
few	TRBV2	TRBJ2-5	TRBD2	TGTGCCAGCAATAGCGGGTCTAACAGAGAGACCCAGTACTTC	CASNSGSNRETQYF
-	TRBV11-2	TRBJ2-2	-	TGTGCCAGCAGCGCCATATCCCCGGGACCCGGGGGCGGGGAGCTGTTTTTT	CASSAISPGPGGGELFF
-	TRBV6-2/TRBV6-3	TRBJ2-3	TRBD2	TGTGCCAGCAGCGATCTAGCGGGGGGCACAGATACGCAGTATTTT	CASSDLAGGTDTQYF
once	TRBV6-2/TRBV6-3	TRBJ1-1	-	TGTGCCAGCAGTTACGGGGAGGGGAGCGCTGAAGCTTTCTTT	CASSYGEGSAEAFF